This T cell receptor beta chain originates from a study of cytomegalovirus exposure and HLA in healthy donors. CDR3 size: 14 residues. The V gene's germline CDR1 is MNHEY and CDR2 SMNVEV (reference sequence). The J segment lost 9 bases and the V segment lost 5 bases, leaving 9 bases of the junction unmatched. Method: immunoSEQ multiplex PCR; TCRdb's copy keeps in-frame clones and lacks some. Among tens of thousands of clones listed, over 90% were seen once. The V gene is TRBV27, the J gene TRBJ2-1; 8 positions match TRBD1. This TCR was sampled from a man aged 18 to 29 in good health and CMV-seropositive. Material: PBMCs. In DNA form, the CDR3 reads TGTGCCAGCAGTCCCTACCAGGGGGCGGCTGAGCAGTTCTTC. Translated, it gives CASSPYQGAAEQFF.